This T cell receptor (beta chain) originates from a study of shared clonotypes between healthy human individuals (TCRdb year 2020). Broadly, across the study: The cohort included a few men and two women between 18 and 49 years of age. For each donor, CD4 naive and CD4 memory were each given three plates, CD8 naive was given two plates, and CD8 memory was given one plate. The study deeply sequenced blood TCR repertoires of about 5 healthy adults to estimate repertoire size and the extent of clonotype sharing between individuals. Libraries were prepared and TCR repertoires were sequenced by different laboratories using diverse techniques, in order to increase sequencing depth and limit assay-specific biases. Between about 0.8 and 9 billion PBMCs per donor were obtained by leukapheresis. Study-wide findings and limitations: Estimated clonotype richness was generally larger for naive than for memory subsets. Sampling was limited to blood, and TCR repertoires in tissue likely differ from TCR repertoires in blood. Based on pairwise subsampling, the degree of clonotype sharing among donors was expected to be affected by sequencing depth. Across several donors, approximately 5% of naive CD4, approximately 4% of naive CD8, under 2.5% of memory CD4, and 0.3% to 0.45% of memory CD8 clonotypes were shared. Because the study included only a small number of donors, the genetic and exposure-history diversity represented was limited. Clonotypes shared by all four sorted-subset donors showed higher generation probabilities than non-shared clonotypes. Rarefaction of sorted-subset datasets indicated incomplete sequencing despite the large sequencing depth.

Using the deep immunoSEQ assay, TCR CDR3 regions were amplified from genomic DNA by multiplex PCR. Extracted genomic DNA from each cell subset was spread evenly across all wells of several immunoSEQ 96-well plates, with each plate serving as a replicate. For sorted subsets, each replicate PCR was loaded with about 0.2 ug genomic DNA, equivalent to about 30,000 T cell genomes. The purified libraries were quantified using a Qubit 3.0 fluorometer, sized with a Bioanalyzer 2100, and then quantified again using the KAPA Library Quantification kit. Every immunoSEQ 96-well plate was sequenced on a separate single-read 150-cycle Illumina NextSeq 550 flow cell. In the authors' own workflow: Because the immunoSEQ output included only junctional sequences and no quality scores, the filtering could not be the same as the filtering used for full-length reads. Sequences were annotated with PyIR, a Python wrapper for IgBLAST v1.9, using IMGT germline references to assign V/J genes and CDR3. Reads with weak V/J assignments (E-value above 1e-6), missing CDR3, stop codons, out-of-frame junctions, or ambiguous translated residues were removed. A V3J clonotype was defined by an identical inferred V gene, J gene, and CDR3 amino acid sequence. The percentage overlap between two repertoires was calculated by dividing the number of shared unique clonotypes by the size of the smaller repertoire. Richness of each repertoire was evaluated using RTK rarefaction, the Chao1 estimator, and Recon v2.1 estimates of unobserved clonotypes. Generation probabilities for all TCRbeta clonotypes obtained by the gDNA method from a handful of donors were computed using OLGA. TCRdb's version of the immuneACCESS table is confined to in-frame rearrangements and falls short of the full clone set. An unresolved V gene accounts for under half of the shortfall where checked; the remainder is of unknown origin. V and J calls and clone size are as listed in that table; D and trimming were resolved from the DNA. The sample includes around 1.4 million clones, with around 98.5% observed a single time. The leading ten clones occupy around 0.38% of the sample.

Healthy HIV-negative adults with no recently reported acute infections or vaccinations were included as donors. Every donor was a Caucasian adult living in Nashville, Tennessee, USA. Magnetic negative selection was used to enrich CD4+ T cells, after which naive cells were positively selected on CD45RA and the negative fraction became the memory subset. Blood was collected by leukapheresis, and PBMCs were isolated by Ficoll-Histopaque density gradient centrifugation and then cryopreserved in liquid nitrogen vapor phase. Analytical flow cytometry was used to check the purity and quantity of each magnetically sorted T cell population. Genomic DNA was isolated from every sorted fraction and measured by UV absorbance on a Nanodrop 2000c. On this clone itself: Its target antigen remains unknown. Base qualities are not recorded, but no much larger clone differs from it by a single base.

Trimming at the junction amounts to 5 bases on V and 5 bases on J, and the germline ends lie 10 bases apart. The germline V gene sets CDR1 to SGHTA and CDR2 to FQGNSA. The cysteine opens and the phenylalanine closes a CDR3 of 12 amino acids. Of the read, only the CDR3 DNA is kept; its 36 bases are in frame from base 1. Sequenced material: naive CD4+ T cells sorted from blood. What this sample's cell subset or site label stands for: CD45RA+ positively selected. This receptor was identified in a man aged 25-45 years in good health. The chain is assembled from TRBV7-2 and TRBJ2-7; 6 matching bases give a weak D call of TRBD2. The encoded CDR3 is CASSNRRDEQYF. The sequence in DNA is TGTGCCAGCAGCAACAGGAGGGACGAGCAGTACTTC.